Given below is one T cell receptor beta chain in context. No antigen is known for it. The data derive from a study of sequential checkpoint blockade in melanoma. Study background: Arm A got nivolumab then ipilimumab; arm B the reverse, 1:1. After nivolumab or ipilimumab alone, about 22 patients had week-13 rebiopsies. Points from the study as a whole: Response in arm A was associated with pretreatment TIL clonality.

TCRdb keeps only in-frame clones here, not all; method: immunoSEQ multiplex PCR. The sample carries some 4,100 clones, about 20% recorded once. Germline V gives CDR1 MNHGY, CDR2 SAAAGT. This CDR3 contains 19 residues. Trimming removed 2 bases from V and 5 bases from J, with 27 bases in between. Noted treatment: randomized to nivolumab then ipilimumab (arm A) or the reverse (arm B). This receptor was taken from a human patient with melanoma. Some clones in this sample may be carry-over from other donors' samples. Source: tumor tissue (inferred from file names), taken from a patient given nivolumab and ipilimumab in sequence. V usage is TRBV6-8 and J usage is TRBJ1-1; D gene ambiguous. This CDR3 reads CASSYGFRRLEVVQTEAFF. The CDR3 bases are TGTGCCAGCAGTTACGGTTTTCGAAGGCTTGAGGTAGTACAGACTGAAGCTTTCTTT.